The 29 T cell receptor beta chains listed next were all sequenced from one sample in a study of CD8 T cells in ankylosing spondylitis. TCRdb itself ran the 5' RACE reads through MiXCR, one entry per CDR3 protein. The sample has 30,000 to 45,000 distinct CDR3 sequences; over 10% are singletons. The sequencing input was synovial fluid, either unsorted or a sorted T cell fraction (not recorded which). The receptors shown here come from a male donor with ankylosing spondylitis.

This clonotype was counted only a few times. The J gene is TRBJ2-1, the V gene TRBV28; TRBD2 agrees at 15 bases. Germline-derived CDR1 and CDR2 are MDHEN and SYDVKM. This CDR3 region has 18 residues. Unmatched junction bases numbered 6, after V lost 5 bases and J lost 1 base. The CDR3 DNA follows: TGTGCCAGCAGTGGGGGACTAGCGGGAGGAGATTCCTACAATGAGCAGTTCTTC. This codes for CASSGGLAGGDSYNEQFF.

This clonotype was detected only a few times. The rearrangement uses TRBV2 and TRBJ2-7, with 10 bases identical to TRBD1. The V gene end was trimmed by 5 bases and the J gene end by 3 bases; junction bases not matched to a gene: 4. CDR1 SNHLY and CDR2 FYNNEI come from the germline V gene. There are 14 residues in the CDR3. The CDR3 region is CASSLRTGGYEQYF. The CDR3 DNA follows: TGTGCCAGCAGTCTACGGACAGGGGGCTACGAGCAGTACTTC.

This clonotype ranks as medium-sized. CDR3 sequence: CATGGGPETQYF. The CDR3 DNA reads as TGTGCCACCGGGGGGGGTCCTGAGACCCAGTACTTC. The chain couples TRBV25-1 to TRBJ2-5; 8 bases are shared with TRBD2. The CDR3 loop spans 12 amino acids. Germline V gene sequence: CDR1 MGHDK, CDR2 SYGVNS. V shed 10 bases and J 5 bases; nucleotides not matched to a gene: 6.

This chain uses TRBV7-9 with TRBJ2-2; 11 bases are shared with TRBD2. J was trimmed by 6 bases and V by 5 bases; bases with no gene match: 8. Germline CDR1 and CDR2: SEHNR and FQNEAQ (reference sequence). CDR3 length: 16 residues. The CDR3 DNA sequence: TGTGCCAGCAGCCTGACTAGCGGGATCCTTTCCGGGGAGCTGTTTTTT. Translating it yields CASSLTSGILSGELFF.

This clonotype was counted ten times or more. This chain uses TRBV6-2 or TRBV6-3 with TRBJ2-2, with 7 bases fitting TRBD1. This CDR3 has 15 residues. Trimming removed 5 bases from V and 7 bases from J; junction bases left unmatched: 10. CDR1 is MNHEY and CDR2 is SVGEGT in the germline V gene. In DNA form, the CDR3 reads TGTGCCAGCAGTCCGGGACAGACCGAGGTCGGGGAGCTGTTTTTT. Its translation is CASSPGQTEVGELFF.

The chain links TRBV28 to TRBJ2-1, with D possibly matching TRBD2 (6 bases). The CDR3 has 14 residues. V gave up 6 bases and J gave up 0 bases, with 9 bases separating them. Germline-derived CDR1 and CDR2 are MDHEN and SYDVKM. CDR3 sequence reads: CASRAGSSYNEQFF. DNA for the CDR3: TGTGCCAGCAGAGCGGGTAGCTCCTACAATGAGCAGTTCTTC.

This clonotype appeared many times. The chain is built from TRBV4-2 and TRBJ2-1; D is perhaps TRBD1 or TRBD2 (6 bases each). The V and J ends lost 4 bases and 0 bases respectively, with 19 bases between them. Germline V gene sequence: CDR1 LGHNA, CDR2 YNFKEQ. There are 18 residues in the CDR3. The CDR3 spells CASSPRGAGVFSYNEQFF. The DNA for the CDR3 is TGTGCCAGCAGCCCAAGGGGGGCAGGGGTCTTCTCCTACAATGAGCAGTTCTTC.

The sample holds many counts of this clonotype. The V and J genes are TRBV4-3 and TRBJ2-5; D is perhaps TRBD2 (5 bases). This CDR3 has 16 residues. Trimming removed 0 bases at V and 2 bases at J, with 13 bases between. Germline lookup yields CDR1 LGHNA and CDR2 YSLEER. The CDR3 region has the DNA TGCGCCAGCAGCCAAGATATACTAGTCGGGCAAGAGACCCAGTACTTC. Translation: CASSQDILVGQETQYF.

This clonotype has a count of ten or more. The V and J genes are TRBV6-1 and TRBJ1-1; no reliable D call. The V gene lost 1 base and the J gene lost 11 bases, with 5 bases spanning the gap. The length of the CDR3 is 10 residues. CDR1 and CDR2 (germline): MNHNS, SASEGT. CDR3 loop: CASSEGRAFF. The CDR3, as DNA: TGTGCCAGCAGTGAAGGCCGTGCTTTCTTT.

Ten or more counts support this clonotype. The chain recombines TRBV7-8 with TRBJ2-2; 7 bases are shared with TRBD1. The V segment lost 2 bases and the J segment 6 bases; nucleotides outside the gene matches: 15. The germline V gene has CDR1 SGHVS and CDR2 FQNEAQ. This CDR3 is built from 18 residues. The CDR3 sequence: CASSLMPSTGWAAGELFF. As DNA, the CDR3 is TGTGCCAGCAGCTTAATGCCTTCGACAGGGTGGGCGGCCGGGGAGCTGTTTTTT.

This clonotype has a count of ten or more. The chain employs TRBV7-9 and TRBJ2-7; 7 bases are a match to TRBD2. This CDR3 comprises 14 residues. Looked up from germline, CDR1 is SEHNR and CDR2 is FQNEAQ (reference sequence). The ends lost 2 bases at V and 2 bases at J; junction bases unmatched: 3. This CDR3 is CASSLRDYTYEQYF. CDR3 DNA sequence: TGTGCCAGCAGCTTAAGGGACTATACCTACGAGCAGTACTTC.

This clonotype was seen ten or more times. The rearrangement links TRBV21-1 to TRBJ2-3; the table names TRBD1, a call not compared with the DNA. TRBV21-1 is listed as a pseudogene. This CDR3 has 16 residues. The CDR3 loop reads CASSNDDRESTDTQYF. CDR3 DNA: TGTGCCAGCAGCAATGACGACAGGGAGAGCACAGATACGCAGTATTTT.

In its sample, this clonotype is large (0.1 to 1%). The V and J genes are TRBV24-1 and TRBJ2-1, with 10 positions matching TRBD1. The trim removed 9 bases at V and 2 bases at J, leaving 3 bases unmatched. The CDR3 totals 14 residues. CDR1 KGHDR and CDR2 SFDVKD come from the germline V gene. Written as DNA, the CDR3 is TGTGCCACCCAGACAGGGGGCGCCTACAATGAGCAGTTCTTC. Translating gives CATQTGGAYNEQFF.

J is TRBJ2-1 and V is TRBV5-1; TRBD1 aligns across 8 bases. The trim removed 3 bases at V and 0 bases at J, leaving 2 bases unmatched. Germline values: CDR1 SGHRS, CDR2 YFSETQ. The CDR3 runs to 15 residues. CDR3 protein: CASSSGTGSYNEQFF. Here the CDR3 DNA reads TGCGCCAGCAGCTCCGGGACAGGCTCCTACAATGAGCAGTTCTTC. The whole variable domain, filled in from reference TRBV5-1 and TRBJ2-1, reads KAGVTQTPRYLIKTRGQQVTLSCSPISGHRSVSWYQQTPGQGLQFLFEYFSETQRNKGNFPGRFSGRQFSNSRSEMNVSTLELGDSALYLCASSSGTGSYNEQFFGPGTRLTVL.

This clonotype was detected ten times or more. CDR3 protein: CASSLPGNYGYTF. As DNA, the CDR3 is TGTGCCAGCAGCTTGCCAGGGAACTATGGCTACACCTTC. V is TRBV5-6 and J is TRBJ1-2; weak D call: TRBD1 (5 bases). This CDR3 is built from 13 residues. Germline V lookup: CDR1 SGHDT, CDR2 YYEEEE. V shed 1 base and J shed 2 bases, with 6 bases lying between them. Using reference TRBV5-6 and TRBJ1-2 for the parts outside the CDR3, the full variable domain is DAGVTQSPTHLIKTRGQQVTLRCSPKSGHDTVSWYQQALGQGPQFIFQYYEEEERQRGNFPDRFSGHQFPNYSSELNVNALLLGDSALYLCASSLPGNYGYTFGSGTRLTVV.

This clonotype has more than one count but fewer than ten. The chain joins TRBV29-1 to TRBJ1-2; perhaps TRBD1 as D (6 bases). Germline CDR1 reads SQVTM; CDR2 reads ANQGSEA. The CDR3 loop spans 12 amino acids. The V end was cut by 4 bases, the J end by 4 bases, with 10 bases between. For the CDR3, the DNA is TGCAGCGTTGCCACAGGGACCTATGGCTACACCTTC. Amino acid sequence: CSVATGTYGYTF.

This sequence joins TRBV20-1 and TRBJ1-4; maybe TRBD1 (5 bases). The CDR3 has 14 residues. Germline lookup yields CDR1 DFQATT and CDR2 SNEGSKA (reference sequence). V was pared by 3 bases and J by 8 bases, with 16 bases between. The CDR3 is CSARFGGAGEKLFF. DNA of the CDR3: TGCAGTGCTAGGTTCGGGGGAGCGGGCGAAAAACTGTTTTTT.

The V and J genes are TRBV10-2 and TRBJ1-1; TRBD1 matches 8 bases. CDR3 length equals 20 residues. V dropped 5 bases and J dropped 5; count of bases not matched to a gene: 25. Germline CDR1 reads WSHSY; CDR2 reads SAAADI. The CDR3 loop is CASSQTSFGQGLGIVTEAFF. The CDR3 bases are TGCGCCAGCAGTCAAACAAGTTTCGGACAGGGTCTCGGTATTGTAACTGAAGCTTTCTTT.

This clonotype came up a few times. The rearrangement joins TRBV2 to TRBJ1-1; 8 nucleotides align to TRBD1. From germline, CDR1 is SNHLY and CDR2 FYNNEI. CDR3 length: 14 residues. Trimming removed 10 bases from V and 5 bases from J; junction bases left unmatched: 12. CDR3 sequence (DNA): TGTGCCAACGAACTGACAGGGGCGGGAACTGAAGCTTTCTTT. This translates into CANELTGAGTEAFF.

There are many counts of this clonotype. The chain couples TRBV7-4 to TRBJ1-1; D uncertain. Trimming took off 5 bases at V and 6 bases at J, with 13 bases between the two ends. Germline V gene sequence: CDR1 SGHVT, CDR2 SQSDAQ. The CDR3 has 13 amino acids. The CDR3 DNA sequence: TGTGCCAGCAGCGTGTCGGCGGCCGCTGAAGCTTTCTTT. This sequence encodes CASSVSAAAEAFF.

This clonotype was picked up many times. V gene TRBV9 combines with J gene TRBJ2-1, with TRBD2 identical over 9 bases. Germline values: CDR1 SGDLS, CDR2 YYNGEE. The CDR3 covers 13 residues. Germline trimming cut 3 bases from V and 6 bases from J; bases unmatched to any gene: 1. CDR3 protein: CASSGGLANEQFF. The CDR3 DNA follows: TGTGCCAGCAGCGGGGGACTAGCCAATGAGCAGTTCTTC.

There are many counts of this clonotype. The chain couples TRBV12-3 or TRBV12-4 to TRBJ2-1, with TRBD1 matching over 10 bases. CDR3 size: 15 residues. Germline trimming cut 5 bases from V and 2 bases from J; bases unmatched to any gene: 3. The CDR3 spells CASSPGQGAYNEQFF. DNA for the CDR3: TGTGCCAGCAGTCCAGGACAGGGGGCCTACAATGAGCAGTTCTTC.

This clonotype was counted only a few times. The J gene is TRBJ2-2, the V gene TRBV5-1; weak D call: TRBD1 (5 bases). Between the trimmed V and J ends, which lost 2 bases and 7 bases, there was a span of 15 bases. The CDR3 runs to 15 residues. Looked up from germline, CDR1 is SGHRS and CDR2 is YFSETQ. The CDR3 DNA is TGCGCCAGCAGCTTTAAGATTGGACAAGTCGGGGAGCTGTTTTTT. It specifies CASSFKIGQVGELFF.

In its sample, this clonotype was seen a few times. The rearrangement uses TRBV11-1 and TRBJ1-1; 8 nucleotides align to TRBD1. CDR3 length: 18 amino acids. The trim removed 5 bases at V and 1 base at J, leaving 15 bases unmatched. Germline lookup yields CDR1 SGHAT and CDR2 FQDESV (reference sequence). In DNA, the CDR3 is TGTGCCAGCAGCCTAAGGGTGGGTCAGGGGGCCCCGAACACTGAAGCTTTCTTT. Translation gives CASSLRVGQGAPNTEAFF.

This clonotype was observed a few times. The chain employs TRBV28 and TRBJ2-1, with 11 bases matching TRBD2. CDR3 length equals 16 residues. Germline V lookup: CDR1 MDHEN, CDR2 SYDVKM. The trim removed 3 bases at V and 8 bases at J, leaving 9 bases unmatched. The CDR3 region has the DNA TGTGCCAGCAGTTTTACTAGCGGGAGTTATACAGATGAGCAGTTCTTC. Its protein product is CASSFTSGSYTDEQFF.

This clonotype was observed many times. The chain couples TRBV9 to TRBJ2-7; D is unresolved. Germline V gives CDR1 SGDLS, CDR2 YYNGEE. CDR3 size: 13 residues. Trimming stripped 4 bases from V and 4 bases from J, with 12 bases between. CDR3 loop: CASSPGKSYEQYF. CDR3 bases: TGTGCCAGCAGCCCAGGCAAGAGTTACGAGCAGTACTTC. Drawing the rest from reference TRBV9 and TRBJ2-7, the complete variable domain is DSGVTQTPKHLITATGQRVTLRCSPRSGDLSVYWYQQSLDQGLQFLIQYYNGEERAKGNILERFSAQQFPDLHSELNLSSLELGDSALYFCASSPGKSYEQYFGPGTRLTVT.

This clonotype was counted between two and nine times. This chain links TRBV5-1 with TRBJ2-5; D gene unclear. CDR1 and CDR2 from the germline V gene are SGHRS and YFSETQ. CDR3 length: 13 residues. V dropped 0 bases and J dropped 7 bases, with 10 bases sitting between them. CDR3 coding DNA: TGCGCCAGCAGCTTGGTATCCCCTCGGACCCAGTACTTC. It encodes CASSLVSPRTQYF.

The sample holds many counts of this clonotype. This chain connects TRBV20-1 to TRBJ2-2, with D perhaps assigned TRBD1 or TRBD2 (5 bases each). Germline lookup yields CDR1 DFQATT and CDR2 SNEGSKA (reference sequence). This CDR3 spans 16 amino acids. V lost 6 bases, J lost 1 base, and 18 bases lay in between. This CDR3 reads CSAKLPGRLNTGELFF. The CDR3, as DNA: TGCAGTGCAAAACTTCCGGGACGGCTGAACACCGGGGAGCTGTTTTTT.

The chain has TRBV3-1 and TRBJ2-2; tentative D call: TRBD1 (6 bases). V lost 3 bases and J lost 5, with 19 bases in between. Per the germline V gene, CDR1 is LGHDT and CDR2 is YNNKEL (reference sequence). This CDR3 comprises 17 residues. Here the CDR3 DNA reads TGTGCCAGCAGCCAGTTAAGGGGAAGGACAGTTACCGGGGAGCTGTTTTTT. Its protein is CASSQLRGRTVTGELFF.